These 5 T cell receptor beta chains share one sample of origin, sequenced in a study of cytomegalovirus exposure and HLA in healthy donors. Researchers ran the PCR with 60 Vbeta and 13 Jbeta primers. Some clones are missing from TCRdb's copy, which holds only in-frame ones; the method was immunoSEQ multiplex PCR. The sample has roughly 140,000 clones, more than 75% seen once. The sequenced sample consisted of PBMCs. The receptor set was obtained from a woman between 18 and 29 years old in good health and CMV-seropositive.

This clone was seen only a few times. The chain couples TRBV5-6 to TRBJ1-3; 8 nucleotides agree with TRBD1. V dropped 3 bases and J dropped 2; count of bases not matched to a gene: 1. The CDR3 length is 14 residues. The germline V gene encodes CDR1 SGHDT and CDR2 YYEEEE. CDR3 sequence reads: CASSWTGPGNTIYF. In DNA form, the CDR3 reads TGTGCCAGCAGCTGGACAGGGCCTGGAAACACCATATATTTT.

V gene TRBV27 combines with J gene TRBJ1-4, with 9 nucleotides matching TRBD1. V gave up 5 bases and J gave up 6 bases; unmatched junction bases: 7. Germline lookup yields CDR1 MNHEY and CDR2 SMNVEV (reference sequence). The CDR3 length is 15 residues. As DNA, the CDR3 is TGTGCCAGCAGTCCAGGGACAGGGTCGGATGAAAAACTGTTTTTT. Translated: CASSPGTGSDEKLFF.

J is TRBJ2-2 and V is TRBV4-3, with D unclear. In germline, CDR1 is LGHNA, CDR2 YSLEER. CDR3 length: 14 amino acids. Trimming removed 0 bases from V and 4 bases from J, with 6 bases in between. The CDR3 here is CASSQDYSTGELFF. The CDR3 DNA follows: TGCGCCAGCAGCCAAGATTACAGCACCGGGGAGCTGTTTTTT.

This clone was found once. The chain couples TRBV5-1 to TRBJ2-2, with 7 bases aligning to TRBD1. Losses at the gene ends were 4 bases for V and 0 bases for J; bases not matched to a gene: 6. This CDR3 is built from 16 residues. Germline V CDR1 and CDR2: SGHRS, YFSETQ. For the CDR3, the DNA is TGCGCCAGCAGCCACGGACAGGCCGCGAACACCGGGGAGCTGTTTTTT. Protein: CASSHGQAANTGELFF.

This clone was recorded once. This sequence joins TRBV5-1 and TRBJ1-6; TRBD1 agrees at 10 bases. The CDR3 contains 16 residues. Germline loops: CDR1 SGHRS, CDR2 YFSETQ. J lost 9 bases, V lost 0 bases, and 6 bases had no gene match. The CDR3 spells CASSLGSGQGFSPLHF. The CDR3 nucleotides read TGCGCCAGCAGCTTGGGGTCGGGACAGGGGTTTTCACCCCTCCACTTT.